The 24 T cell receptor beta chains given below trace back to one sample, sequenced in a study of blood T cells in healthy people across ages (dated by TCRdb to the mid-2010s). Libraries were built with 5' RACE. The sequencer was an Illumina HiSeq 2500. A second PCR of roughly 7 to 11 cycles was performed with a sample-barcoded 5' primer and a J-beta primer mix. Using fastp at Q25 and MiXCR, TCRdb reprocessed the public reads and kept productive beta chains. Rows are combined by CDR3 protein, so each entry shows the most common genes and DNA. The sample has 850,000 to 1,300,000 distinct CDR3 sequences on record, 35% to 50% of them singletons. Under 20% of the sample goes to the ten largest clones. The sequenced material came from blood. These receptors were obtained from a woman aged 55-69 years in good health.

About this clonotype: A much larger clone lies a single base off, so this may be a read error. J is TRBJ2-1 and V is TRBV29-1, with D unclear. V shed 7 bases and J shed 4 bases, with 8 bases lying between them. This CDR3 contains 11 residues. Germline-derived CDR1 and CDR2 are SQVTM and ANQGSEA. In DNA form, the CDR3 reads TGCAGCGGTGGAGATTACAATGAGCAGTTCTTC. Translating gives CSGGDYNEQFF.

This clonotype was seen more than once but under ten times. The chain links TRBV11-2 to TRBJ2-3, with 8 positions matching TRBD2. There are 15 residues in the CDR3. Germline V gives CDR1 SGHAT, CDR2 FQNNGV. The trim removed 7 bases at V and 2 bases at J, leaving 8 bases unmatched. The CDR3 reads CASTAGGGITDTQYF. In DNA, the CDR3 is TGTGCCAGCACCGCGGGAGGCGGAATCACAGATACGCAGTATTTT. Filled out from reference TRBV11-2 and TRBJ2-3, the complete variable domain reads EAGVAQSPRYKIIEKRQSVAFWCNPISGHATLYWYQQILGQGPKLLIQFQNNGVVDDSQLPKDRFSAERLKGVDSTLKIQPAKLEDSAVYLCASTAGGGITDTQYFGPGTRLTVL.

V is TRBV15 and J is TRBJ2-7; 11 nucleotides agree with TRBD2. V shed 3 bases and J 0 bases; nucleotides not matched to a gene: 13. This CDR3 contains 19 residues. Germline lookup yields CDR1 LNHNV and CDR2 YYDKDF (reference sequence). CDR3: CATSSDFWLAGGLSYEQYF. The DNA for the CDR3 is TGTGCCACCAGCAGTGACTTTTGGCTAGCGGGAGGCCTCTCCTACGAGCAGTACTTC.

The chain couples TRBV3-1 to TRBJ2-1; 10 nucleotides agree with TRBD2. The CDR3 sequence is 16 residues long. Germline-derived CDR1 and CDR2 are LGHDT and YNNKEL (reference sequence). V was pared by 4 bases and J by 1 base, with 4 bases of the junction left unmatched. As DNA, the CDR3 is TGTGCCAGCAGCCGGCTAGCGGGAGAGTCCTACAATGAGCAGTTCTTC. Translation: CASSRLAGESYNEQFF.

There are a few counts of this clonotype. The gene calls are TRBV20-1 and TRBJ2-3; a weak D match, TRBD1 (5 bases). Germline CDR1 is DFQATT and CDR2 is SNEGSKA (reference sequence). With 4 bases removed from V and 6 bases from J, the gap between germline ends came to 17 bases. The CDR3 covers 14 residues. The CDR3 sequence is CSATIQGATDTQYF. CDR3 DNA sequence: TGCAGTGCTACCATTCAAGGGGCCACGGATACGCAGTATTTT.

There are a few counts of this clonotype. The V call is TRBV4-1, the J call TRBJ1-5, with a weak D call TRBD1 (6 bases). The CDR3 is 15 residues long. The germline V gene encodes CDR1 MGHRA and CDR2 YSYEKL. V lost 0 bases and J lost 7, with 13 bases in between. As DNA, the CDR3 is TGCGCCAGCAGCCAAGACACAGGGCTGGGGCAGCCCCAGCATTTT. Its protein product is CASSQDTGLGQPQHF.

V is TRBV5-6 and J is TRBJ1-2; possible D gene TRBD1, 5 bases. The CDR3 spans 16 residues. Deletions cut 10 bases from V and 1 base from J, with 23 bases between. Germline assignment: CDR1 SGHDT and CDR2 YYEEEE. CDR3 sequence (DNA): TGTGCCTCAGAAGCCCTGGGGCCGCAAGATAACTATGGCTACACCTTC. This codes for CASEALGPQDNYGYTF.

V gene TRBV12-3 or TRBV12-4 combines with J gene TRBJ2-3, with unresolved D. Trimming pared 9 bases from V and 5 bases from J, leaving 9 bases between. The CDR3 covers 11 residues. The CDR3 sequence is CASLNRDTQYF. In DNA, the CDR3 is TGTGCCAGTCTCAATAGAGATACGCAGTATTTT.

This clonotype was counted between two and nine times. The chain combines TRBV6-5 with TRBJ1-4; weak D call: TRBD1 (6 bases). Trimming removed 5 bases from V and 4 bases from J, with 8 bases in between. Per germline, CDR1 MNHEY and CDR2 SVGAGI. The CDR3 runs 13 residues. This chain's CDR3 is CASSRTVNEKLFF. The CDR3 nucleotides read TGTGCCAGCAGTAGGACAGTTAATGAAAAACTGTTTTTT.

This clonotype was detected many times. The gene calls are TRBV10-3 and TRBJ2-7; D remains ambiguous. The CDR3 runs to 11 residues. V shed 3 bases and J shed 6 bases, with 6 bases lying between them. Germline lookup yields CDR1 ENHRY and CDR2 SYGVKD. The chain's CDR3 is CAISDQIEQYF. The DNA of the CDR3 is TGTGCCATCAGTGACCAGATCGAGCAGTACTTC.

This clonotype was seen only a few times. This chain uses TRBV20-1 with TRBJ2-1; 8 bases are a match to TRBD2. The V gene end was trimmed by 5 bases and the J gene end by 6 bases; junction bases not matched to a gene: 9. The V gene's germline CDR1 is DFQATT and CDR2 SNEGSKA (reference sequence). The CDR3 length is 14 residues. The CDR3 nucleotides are TGCAGTGCTGAATCGGGACTAGTAGGCAATGAGCAGTTCTTC. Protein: CSAESGLVGNEQFF.

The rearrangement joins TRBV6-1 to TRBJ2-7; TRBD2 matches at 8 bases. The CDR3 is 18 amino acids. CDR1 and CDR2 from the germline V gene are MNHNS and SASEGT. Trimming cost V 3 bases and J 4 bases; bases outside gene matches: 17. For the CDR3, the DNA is TGTGCCAGCAGTGAGGTCCCTCCGGGACTAGGCGGGTCGTACGAGCAGTACTTC. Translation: CASSEVPPGLGGSYEQYF.

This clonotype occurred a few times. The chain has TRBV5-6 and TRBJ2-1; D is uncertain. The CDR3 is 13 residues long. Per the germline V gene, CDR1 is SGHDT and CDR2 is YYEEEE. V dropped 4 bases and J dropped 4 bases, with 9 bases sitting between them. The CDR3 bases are TGTGCCAGCAGCGGCGACCAGTACAATGAGCAGTTCTTC. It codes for CASSGDQYNEQFF.

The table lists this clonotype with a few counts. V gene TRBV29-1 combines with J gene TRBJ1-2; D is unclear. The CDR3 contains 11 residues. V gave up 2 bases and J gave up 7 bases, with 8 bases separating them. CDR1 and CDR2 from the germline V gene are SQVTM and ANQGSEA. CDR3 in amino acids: CSVELGPGYTF. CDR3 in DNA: TGCAGCGTTGAACTAGGGCCTGGCTACACCTTC.

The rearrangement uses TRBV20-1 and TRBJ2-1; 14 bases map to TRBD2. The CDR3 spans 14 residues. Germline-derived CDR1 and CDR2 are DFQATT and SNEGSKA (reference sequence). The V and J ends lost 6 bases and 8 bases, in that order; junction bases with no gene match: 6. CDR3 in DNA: TGCAGTGCCCTCGGGACTAGCGGGAGATATGAGCAGTTCTTC. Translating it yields CSALGTSGRYEQFF.

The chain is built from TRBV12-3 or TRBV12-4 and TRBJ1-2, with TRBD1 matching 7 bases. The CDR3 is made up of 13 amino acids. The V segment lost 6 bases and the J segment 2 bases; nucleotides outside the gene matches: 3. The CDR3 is CASRTTGNYGYTF. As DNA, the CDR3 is TGTGCCAGCAGAACGACAGGGAACTATGGCTACACCTTC.

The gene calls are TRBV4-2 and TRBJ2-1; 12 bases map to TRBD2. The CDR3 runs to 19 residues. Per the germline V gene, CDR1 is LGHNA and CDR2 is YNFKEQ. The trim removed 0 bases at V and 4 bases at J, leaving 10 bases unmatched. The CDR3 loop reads CASSQDPASGRAAYNEQFF. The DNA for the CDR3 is TGTGCCAGCAGCCAAGACCCGGCTAGCGGGAGGGCCGCTTACAATGAGCAGTTCTTC.

CDR3 amino acids: CASTAGGNYGYTF. The CDR3 DNA is TGTGCCAGCACCGCAGGGGGTAACTATGGCTACACCTTC. The rearrangement joins TRBV5-4 to TRBJ1-2, with 7 bases identical to TRBD1. From germline, CDR1 is SGHNT and CDR2 YYREEE (reference sequence). V lost 6 bases, J lost 1 base, and 3 bases stayed unmatched. CDR3 size: 13 residues.

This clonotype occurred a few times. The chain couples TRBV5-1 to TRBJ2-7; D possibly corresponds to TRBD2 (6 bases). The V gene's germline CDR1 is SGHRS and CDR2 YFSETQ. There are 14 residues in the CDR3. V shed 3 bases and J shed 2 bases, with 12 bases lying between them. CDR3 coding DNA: TGCGCCAGCAGCTGGAGCGGGTTTACCTACGAGCAGTACTTC. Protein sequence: CASSWSGFTYEQYF.

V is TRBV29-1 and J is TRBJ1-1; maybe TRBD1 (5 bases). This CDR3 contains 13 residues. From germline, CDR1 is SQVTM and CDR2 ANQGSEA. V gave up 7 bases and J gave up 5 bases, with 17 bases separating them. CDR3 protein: CSASAGMGTEAFF. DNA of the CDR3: TGCAGCGCATCGGCAGGGATGGGTACTGAAGCTTTCTTT.

The CDR3 sequence: CSGGGSSYEQYF. The CDR3 DNA sequence: TGCAGCGGGGGGGGGAGCTCCTACGAGCAGTACTTC. The chain has TRBV29-1 and TRBJ2-7; 7 bases match TRBD2. V was clipped by 7 bases and J by 0 bases; unmatched bases: 3. The CDR3 runs 12 residues. CDR1 is SQVTM and CDR2 is ANQGSEA in the germline V gene.

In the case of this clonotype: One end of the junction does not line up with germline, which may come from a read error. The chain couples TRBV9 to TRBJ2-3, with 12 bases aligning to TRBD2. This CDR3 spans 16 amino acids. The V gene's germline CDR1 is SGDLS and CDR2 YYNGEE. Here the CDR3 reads CASSVEGTSGSCTQYF. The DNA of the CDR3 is TGTGCTAGCAGCGTAGAGGGGACTAGCGGGTCGTGCACGCAGTATTTT. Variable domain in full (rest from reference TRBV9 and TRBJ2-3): DSGVTQTPKHLITATGQRVTLRCSPRSGDLSVYWYQQSLDQGLQFLIQYYNGEERAKGNILERFSAQQFPDLHSELNLSSLELGDSALYFCASSVEGTSGSCTQYFGPGTRLTVL.

The CDR3 DNA reads TGTGCCAGCAGGCGGGACAGGAAGACAGATACGCAGTATTTT. This encodes CASRRDRKTDTQYF. V and J are TRBV7-3 and TRBJ2-3; 8 nucleotides align to TRBD1. V lost 6 bases, J lost 3 bases, and 5 bases stayed unmatched. This CDR3 comprises 14 residues. Germline lookup yields CDR1 SGHTA and CDR2 FQGTGA.

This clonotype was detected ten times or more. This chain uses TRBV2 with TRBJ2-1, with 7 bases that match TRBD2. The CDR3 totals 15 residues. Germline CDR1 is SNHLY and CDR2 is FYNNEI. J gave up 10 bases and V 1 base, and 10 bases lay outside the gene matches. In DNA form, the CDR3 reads TGTGCCAGCAGTGAAGAGGGTACTAGCGTCTTCGAGCAGTTCTTC. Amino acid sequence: CASSEEGTSVFEQFF.